Following are 9 T cell receptor beta chains from one sample sequenced in a study of blood T cells in healthy people across ages. It was with a sample-barcoded 5' primer and a J-beta primer mix that a second PCR of roughly 6 to 12 cycles was run. A single record per CDR3 protein comes from TCRdb applying MiXCR to the 5' RACE reads. The sample gives roughly 2 million distinct CDR3 sequences, about 50% of which show up once; approximately 2.1% is in the top ten. The specimen was blood. Receptors were obtained from a woman between 35 and 50 years old in good health.

The chain employs TRBV10-1 and TRBJ2-7; weak D call: TRBD2 (5 bases). The CDR3 loop spans 15 amino acids. Germline CDR1 WNHNN, CDR2 SYGVQD (reference sequence). V was shortened by 3 bases and J by 0 bases, with 12 bases between the two germline ends. CDR3 DNA sequence: TGCGCCAGCAGTGAAACGGGGATGAGCTCCTACGAGCAGTACTTC. Translation gives CASSETGMSSYEQYF.

The rearrangement links TRBV27 to TRBJ1-2; a possible D gene is TRBD1 (6 bases). Germline-derived CDR1 and CDR2 are MNHEY and SMNVEV (reference sequence). This CDR3 is 14 amino acids long. V was cut by 7 bases and J by 6 bases, with 18 bases left in between. CDR3 in amino acids: CASKTVGAGNGYTF. The CDR3 DNA reads as TGTGCCAGCAAGACCGTGGGGGCTGGGAATGGCTACACCTTC.

This clonotype was picked up a small number of times. The V gene is TRBV7-2, the J gene TRBJ1-4; D gene uncertain. With 1 base removed from V and 8 bases from J, the gap between germline ends came to 14 bases. There are 15 residues in the CDR3. The germline CDR1 and CDR2 sequences are SGHTA and FQGNSA. DNA for the CDR3: TGTGCCAGCAGCTTAGGTGGCGGGGTTCAAGAAAAACTGTTTTTT. Translation gives CASSLGGGVQEKLFF.

The J gene is TRBJ2-3, the V gene TRBV2; 7 nucleotides agree with TRBD1. This CDR3 is 14 amino acids long. Germline V gene sequence: CDR1 SNHLY, CDR2 FYNNEI. Trimming cost V 10 bases and J 0 bases; bases outside gene matches: 7. CDR3 in DNA: TGTGCCATAAACAGGGGTGATAGCACAGATACGCAGTATTTT. Translation: CAINRGDSTDTQYF.

The chain joins TRBV4-1 to TRBJ2-3; TRBD2 is a possible D gene (5 bases). Germline V lookup: CDR1 MGHRA, CDR2 YSYEKL. Trimming pared 3 bases from V and 5 bases from J, leaving 15 bases between. The CDR3 length is 15 residues. In DNA, the CDR3 is TGCGCCAGCAGCCAGGAGGCAACTCGGAGAGATACGCAGTATTTT. Translation gives CASSQEATRRDTQYF.

V gene TRBV14 combines with J gene TRBJ2-1, with 9 positions matching TRBD2. Losses at the gene ends were 0 bases for V and 0 bases for J; bases not matched to a gene: 6. From germline, CDR1 is SGHDN and CDR2 FVKESK. This CDR3 has 18 residues. CDR3: CASSQDPSGATSYNEQFF. The CDR3, as DNA: TGTGCCAGCAGCCAAGACCCTAGCGGGGCTACCTCCTACAATGAGCAGTTCTTC.

The V and J genes are TRBV15 and TRBJ2-7; D call uncertain. With the DNA end fitting TRBJ2-5 better, the J assignment may be wrong. Germline V CDR1 and CDR2: LNHNV, YYDKDF (reference sequence). CDR3 length: 14 residues. Here the CDR3 reads CATSRARKEETQYF. In DNA form, the CDR3 reads TGTGCCACCAGCAGAGCTAGAAAAGAAGAGACCCAGTACTTC.

The chain combines TRBV5-8 with TRBJ2-4, with D maybe TRBD1 (6 bases). Per the germline V gene, CDR1 is SGHTS and CDR2 is YDEGEE. Trimming shortened V by 4 bases and J by 11 bases, and 19 bases separated the two germline ends. The CDR3 loop spans 14 amino acids. The DNA for the CDR3 is TGTGCCAGCAGCCAGGGACACCTAGAATACGTTCAGTACTTC. As protein: CASSQGHLEYVQYF.

As regards this clonotype: This clone may be a read error of a much larger clone one base away. This chain links TRBV7-9 with TRBJ1-1; D unresolved. V lost 4 bases, J lost 1 base, and 7 bases lay in between. CDR3 length: 13 amino acids. Germline V CDR1 and CDR2: SEHNR, FQNEAQ (reference sequence). The chain's CDR3 is CASSSWENTEAFF. The CDR3 coding sequence is TGTGCCAGCAGCTCGTGGGAGAACACTGAAGCTTTCTTT.